One sample yielded the 20 T cell receptor beta chains listed below, sequenced in a study of identical twins. TCRdb reanalysed the 5' RACE reads using MiXCR and keeps one entry per CDR3 protein. The sample shows some 790,000 distinct CDR3 sequences, 15% to 20% of them seen only once. These same data were also listed under a study on T cells expressing NK-cell markers.

The source material was PBMCs. The receptors were gathered from a woman aged 18 to 35 in good health.

This clonotype came up a few times. The V and J genes are TRBV12-3 or TRBV12-4 and TRBJ2-1; 7 positions match TRBD2. V lost 6 bases to trimming and J lost 9 bases; unmatched junction nucleotides: 14. The CDR3 is 15 residues long. CDR3 bases: TGTGCCAGCAGACCCACTAGCGCCCTTTGGGGTGAGCAGTTCTTC. Residues: CASRPTSALWGEQFF.

The chain couples TRBV6-5 to TRBJ2-1; 8 bases map to TRBD2. The germline V gene encodes CDR1 MNHEY and CDR2 SVGAGI. The CDR3 extends over 15 amino acids. The V gene end was trimmed by 2 bases and the J gene end by 8 bases; junction bases not matched to a gene: 8. In DNA form, the CDR3 reads TGTGCCAGCAGTTACATGACGGGGGGGCGACATGAGCAGTTCTTC. The encoded protein is CASSYMTGGRHEQFF.

This chain joins TRBV20-1 and TRBJ2-3; 8 bases line up with TRBD2. CDR3 length equals 15 residues. Trimming took 0 bases from V and 1 from J; bases not matched to a gene: 3. The germline V gene has CDR1 DFQATT and CDR2 SNEGSKA (reference sequence). In nucleotides, the CDR3 is TGCAGTGCTAGAGACTCAGCGGGGGGCACAGATACGCAGTATTTT. It encodes CSARDSAGGTDTQYF.

In this sample, this clonotype turned up a few times. V and J are TRBV5-5 and TRBJ2-5; 13 positions match TRBD2. Trimming took 1 base from V and 1 from J; bases not matched to a gene: 4. CDR1 is SGHKS and CDR2 is YYEKEE in the germline V gene (reference sequence). There are 17 residues in the CDR3. The CDR3, as DNA: TGTGCCAGCAGCTTGTCGAGACTAGCGGGAGGCCAAGAGACCCAGTACTTC. It yields the protein CASSLSRLAGGQETQYF.

This clonotype was detected only a few times. The CDR3: CASSYLFGQGDEQFF. The CDR3, as DNA: TGTGCCAGCAGTTACCTCTTTGGACAGGGGGATGAGCAGTTCTTC. The rearrangement joins TRBV6-2 or TRBV6-3 to TRBJ2-1; 10 bases agree with TRBD1. Germline values: CDR1 MNHEY, CDR2 SVGEGT. The CDR3 spans 15 residues. Losses at the gene ends were 2 bases for V and 8 bases for J; bases not matched to a gene: 6.

The rearrangement links TRBV20-1 to TRBJ2-2; 7 bases agree with TRBD2. Germline V gene data show CDR1 as DFQATT and CDR2 as SNEGSKA (reference sequence). Unmatched junction bases numbered 7, after V lost 4 bases and J lost 5 bases. The CDR3 covers 14 residues. The DNA for the CDR3 is TGCAGTGCTATCCCCCGGGAGGTAACCGGGGAGCTGTTTTTT. This encodes CSAIPREVTGELFF.

This chain connects TRBV6-5 to TRBJ1-1, with 9 nucleotides matching TRBD1. The CDR3 loop spans 14 amino acids. Germline-derived CDR1 and CDR2 are MNHEY and SVGAGI. V lost 2 bases to trimming and J lost 6 bases; unmatched junction nucleotides: 4. CDR3 DNA sequence: TGTGCCAGCAGTTACGACAGGGGGTTTGCTGAAGCTTTCTTT. It codes for CASSYDRGFAEAFF.

This clonotype was recorded a few times. This chain joins TRBV20-1 and TRBJ1-2; the D gene is possibly TRBD1 (6 bases). V lost 2 bases to trimming and J lost 8 bases, with 18 bases between them. This CDR3 contains 14 residues. CDR1 and CDR2 from the germline V gene are DFQATT and SNEGSKA (reference sequence). CDR3 sequence: CSARLTRGEGGYTF. The CDR3 region has the DNA TGCAGTGCTAGACTAACCAGGGGAGAAGGCGGCTACACCTTC.

This clonotype was detected only a few times. V usage is TRBV12-3 or TRBV12-4 and J usage is TRBJ2-1; D may match TRBD1 or TRBD2 (7 bases each). The CDR3 has 15 residues. V was clipped by 8 bases and J by 4 bases, with 18 bases between them. The CDR3 DNA is TGTGCCAGCGCCGCTCAGGGGGGGGGGTACAATGAGCAGTTCTTC. It codes for CASAAQGGGYNEQFF.

This clonotype was seen a few times. The rearrangement links TRBV20-1 to TRBJ1-2, with D possibly being TRBD1 (5 bases). This CDR3 has 13 amino acids. CDR1 is DFQATT, CDR2 SNEGSKA, per germline (reference sequence). Trimming cost V 5 bases and J 6 bases, with 16 bases left between them. The CDR3 coding sequence is TGCAGTGCTCCCCGACCACAGGAAAATGGCTACACCTTC. It encodes CSAPRPQENGYTF.

This clonotype was detected only a few times. The V and J genes are TRBV7-2 and TRBJ2-7; TRBD1 matches at 9 bases. Germline CDR1 SGHTA, CDR2 FQGNSA. The CDR3 length is 15 residues. Trimming removed 5 bases from V and 2 bases from J; junction bases left unmatched: 7. CDR3 in DNA: TGTGCCAGCAGCCTACGGACAGGGGCAACCTACGAGCAGTACTTC. Protein product: CASSLRTGATYEQYF.

CDR3 region: CASSSGTAVGYEQYF. The DNA for the CDR3 is TGTGCCAGCAGCTCGGGGACAGCCGTCGGCTACGAGCAGTACTTC. The V and J genes are TRBV7-9 and TRBJ2-7; 7 bases agree with TRBD1. V shed 4 bases, J shed 3 bases, and the junction held 9 bases outside the gene matches. This CDR3 is built from 15 residues. CDR1 and CDR2 (germline): SEHNR, FQNEAQ (reference sequence).

This sequence joins TRBV6-5 and TRBJ2-2; tentative D call: TRBD2 (6 bases). CDR3 length: 16 residues. The germline CDR1 and CDR2 sequences are MNHEY and SVGAGI. V dropped 0 bases and J dropped 6 bases, with 14 bases sitting between them. The chain's CDR3 is CASSYSQGGVPGELFF. CDR3 DNA: TGTGCCAGCAGTTACTCCCAGGGAGGAGTGCCCGGGGAGCTGTTTTTT.

The CDR3 bases are TGTGCCAGCAGCGACTTCTCTAGCGGGGTACCAGATACGCAGTATTTT. It yields the protein CASSDFSSGVPDTQYF. The V call is TRBV7-6, the J call TRBJ2-3, with TRBD2 identical over 9 bases. Germline trimming cut 5 bases from V and 4 bases from J; bases unmatched to any gene: 10. This CDR3 has 16 residues. Germline V gene data show CDR1 as SGHVS and CDR2 as FNYEAQ.

This clonotype was found a few times. This CDR3 reads CASSEQGSGTGELFF. The CDR3 DNA reads as TGTGCCAGCAGTGAACAGGGGAGCGGCACCGGGGAGCTGTTTTTT. The chain employs TRBV25-1 and TRBJ2-2; D may be TRBD1 (6 bases). Trimming pared 2 bases from V and 4 bases from J, leaving 11 bases between. Germline-derived CDR1 and CDR2 are MGHDK and SYGVNS. The CDR3 is made up of 15 amino acids.

The V gene is TRBV6-2 or TRBV6-3, the J gene TRBJ2-1, with D unresolved. Germline values: CDR1 MNHEY, CDR2 SVGEGT. The CDR3 is 13 residues long. V was shortened by 6 bases and J by 7 bases, with 13 bases between the two germline ends. The CDR3 loop is CASREGGWNEQFF. The CDR3 nucleotides read TGTGCCAGCAGAGAAGGTGGGTGGAATGAGCAGTTCTTC.

Only one count was recorded for this clonotype. The chain links TRBV9 to TRBJ2-1, with no clear D. Germline assignment: CDR1 SGDLS and CDR2 YYNGEE. The V end was cut by 0 bases, the J end by 4 bases, with 8 bases between. The CDR3 covers 14 residues. The CDR3 protein is CASSVGQPYNEQFF. Here the CDR3 DNA reads TGTGCCAGCAGCGTAGGACAACCTTACAATGAGCAGTTCTTC.

The chain recombines TRBV5-1 with TRBJ2-5; 9 bases line up with TRBD2. With 1 base clipped from V and 5 bases from J, the junction kept 6 bases outside the gene matches. The CDR3 is 15 amino acids. Germline CDR1 is SGHRS and CDR2 is YFSETQ. CDR3 DNA: TGCGCCAGCAGCTTGTCTAGCGGGATTCCCGAGACCCAGTACTTC. Encoded protein: CASSLSSGIPETQYF. Together with reference TRBV5-1 and TRBJ2-5, the CDR3 gives the full variable domain: KAGVTQTPRYLIKTRGQQVTLSCSPISGHRSVSWYQQTPGQGLQFLFEYFSETQRNKGNFPGRFSGRQFSNSRSEMNVSTLELGDSALYLCASSLSSGIPETQYFGPGTRLLVL.

At least ten counts were recorded for this clonotype. The chain couples TRBV12-3 or TRBV12-4 to TRBJ2-7; tentative D call: TRBD1 (5 bases). Trimming shortened V by 6 bases and J by 2 bases, and 20 bases separated the two germline ends. The CDR3 is 16 residues long. CDR3 protein: CASSPAQGRSTYEQYF. The CDR3, as DNA: TGTGCCAGCAGCCCCGCGCAGGGAAGATCCACCTACGAGCAGTACTTC.

The CDR3 DNA reads as TGTGCCAGCAACCCACGGATGAACACTGAAGCTTTCTTT. Its translation: CASNPRMNTEAFF. The chain is built from TRBV6-1 and TRBJ1-1; no clear D. Trimming removed 7 bases at V and 0 bases at J, with 9 bases between. CDR3 length: 13 amino acids. Germline V gives CDR1 MNHNS, CDR2 SASEGT.